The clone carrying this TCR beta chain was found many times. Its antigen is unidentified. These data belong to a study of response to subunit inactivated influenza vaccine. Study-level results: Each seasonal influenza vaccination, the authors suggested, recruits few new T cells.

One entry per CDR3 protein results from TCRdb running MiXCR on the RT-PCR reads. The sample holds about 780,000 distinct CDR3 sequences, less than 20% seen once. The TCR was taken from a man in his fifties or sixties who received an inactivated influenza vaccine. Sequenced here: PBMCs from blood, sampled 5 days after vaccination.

This chain's CDR3 is CASSLNGNTIYF. The CDR3 DNA follows: TGTGCCAGCAGCTTGAATGGAAACACCATATATTTT. V and J are TRBV7-9 and TRBJ1-3; no clear D gene. The V end was cut by 3 bases, the J end by 3 bases, with 3 bases between. The germline V gene has CDR1 SEHNR and CDR2 FQNEAQ (reference sequence). There are 12 residues in the CDR3.